Detailed here is one T cell receptor beta chain. Its antigen remains unidentified. Second-dose timings of about 4 or about 12 weeks were pooled. The record originates from a study of T cell responses to AZD1222 COVID-19 vaccine. Notes on the study in general: Across spike, vaccine-associated CD4 TCRs were found, dominant at 160-218 and 743-854. Repertoires were obtained solely post-peak T cell response. Most donors were white British, females outnumbered males, and clonal diversity was possibly underestimated.

Some clones are missing from TCRdb's copy, which holds only in-frame ones; the method was immunoSEQ multiplex PCR. The sample lists 100,000 to 120,000 clones, over 85% occurring once. The specimen was peripheral blood, collected 28 days after the second AZD1222 dose. The TCR originated in an adult who received the AZD1222 COVID-19 vaccine.

In DNA, the CDR3 is TGTGCCAGCAGTTCCAGGGGGTGGAATTCACCCCTCCACTTT. This encodes CASSSRGWNSPLHF. The chain joins TRBV27 to TRBJ1-6; TRBD1 matches 7 bases. The V segment lost 4 bases and the J segment 7 bases; nucleotides outside the gene matches: 4. The germline gives CDR1 MNHEY, CDR2 SMNVEV (reference sequence). This CDR3 spans 14 amino acids.